This T cell receptor beta chain was observed in a study of beta chain features in type 1 diabetes. Study-level background: Examination spanned around 110 million sorted cells from all samples.

Study results and caveats: Any HLA-type effect on TCRB rearrangement remained unresolved here.

Approximately 100 mL of blood, on average, came from one heparinised draw per donor. V was shortened by 4 bases and J by 0 bases, with 24 bases between the two germline ends. Germline lookup yields CDR1 SGHVS and CDR2 FQNEAQ. The CDR3 loop spans 19 amino acids. The sequenced template was cDNA made from the entire isolated RNA. The method was immunoSEQ multiplex PCR; TCRdb's version includes in-frame clones alone and lacks a portion of them. The sample has about 110,000 clones; under 40% are singletons. This clone was recorded a few times. Its antigen remains unknown. The sample consisted of stem cell memory CD4+ T cells from blood. The chain has TRBV7-8 and TRBJ1-2, with D perhaps TRBD1 (5 bases). The sequence was obtained from a young woman in good health. This CDR3 reads CASSSKITPRQLPNYGYTF. CDR3 DNA: TGTGCCAGCAGCTCCAAGATTACACCGCGACAGCTTCCTAACTATGGCTACACCTTC.